This note documents a single TCR beta chain sequence. The antigen remains undetermined. This sample was taken from a study of T cell responses to AZD1222 COVID-19 vaccine. Study-wide findings and caveats: Epitopes outside B.1.351 and B.1.1.7 mutated regions reportedly drew nearly half of spike TCRs.

Produced via immunoSEQ multiplex PCR; TCRdb's table is partial and in-frame only. The sample holds about 130,000 clones, approximately 89% seen once. Germline loops: CDR1 LNHDA, CDR2 SQIVND (reference sequence). V was pared by 0 bases and J by 4 bases, with 12 bases between. The CDR3 is made up of 16 amino acids. Sequencing was performed on peripheral blood, taken 28 days after the second AZD1222 dose. The TCR originated in an adult who received the AZD1222 COVID-19 vaccine. V and J are TRBV19 and TRBJ2-2, with D tentatively TRBD1 (5 bases). CDR3 bases: TGTGCCAGTAGTATAGATCAGCAGGGTCGCACCGGGGAGCTGTTTTTT. It encodes CASSIDQQGRTGELFF.